Included here is one T cell receptor (beta chain) sequence, with context. Its antigen is currently unknown. This sample was included in a study of T cell responses to AZD1222 COVID-19 vaccine. Study details: Second doses were pooled across both intervals (about 4 or about 12 weeks).

Method: immunoSEQ multiplex PCR; TCRdb's copy keeps in-frame clones and lacks some. The sample yields some 120,000 clones, around 88% seen once. CDR1 is MNHEY, CDR2 SVGAGI, per germline. The CDR3 extends over 14 amino acids. V was clipped by 6 bases and J by 8 bases, with 16 bases between them. Study findings and constraints: In all cases, repertoires were sampled only after the peak T cell response. Seropositivity was recorded at baseline in only six AZD1222 recipients. Spike as a whole was targeted by vaccine-associated CD4 TCRs, dominant at 160-218 and 743-854.

Sequencing was performed on peripheral blood, taken on day 0 of AZD1222 vaccination. The gene calls are TRBV6-5 and TRBJ2-2; possibly TRBD1 for D (5 bases). The receptor was isolated from an adult in good health. In nucleotides, the CDR3 is TGTGCCAGCAGCCTCGACAGCCCTCTTGGGGAGCTGTTTTTT. Protein sequence: CASSLDSPLGELFF.